A selection of T cell receptor beta chains follows, all from one sample in a study of cytomegalovirus exposure and HLA in healthy donors. Sequencing used immunoSEQ multiplex PCR; TCRdb keeps in-frame clones, though not all of them. The sample consists of roughly 260,000 clones, approximately 87% of them appearing once. Sequenced material: PBMCs. These receptors all stem from a man aged 18 to 30 in good health and CMV-seronegative. Each CDR3 is given with its conserved first and last residue. The order of the fields is D gene, clone size, J gene, V gene, CDR3 DNA, CDR3 protein. The D gene is left open where the match is weak. Only part of the rows carry a size: once, few, many, or a class if the clone is expanded.

>TRBD1|once|TRBJ2-1|TRBV28
TGTGCCAGCAGTTTGAGGGGGCGCGTCCCCAATGAGCAGTTCTTC
CASSLRGRVPNEQFF
>.|.|TRBJ2-5|TRBV15
TGTGCCACCAGCAGAGATAAGGACTACCTACAAGAGACCCAGTACTTC
CATSRDKDYLQETQYF
>TRBD1|.|TRBJ1-1|TRBV11-2
TGTGCCAGCAGCTTAGCCCAGACAGGGTTCACTGAAGCTTTCTTT
CASSLAQTGFTEAFF
>TRBD2|.|TRBJ2-7|TRBV9
TGTGCCAGCAGCGTAGCCCCCGTCGCGGGAGGCTACGAGCAGTACTTC
CASSVAPVAGGYEQYF
>TRBD2|.|TRBJ2-1|TRBV19
TGTGCCAGTAGGGTAGCGGGGAGCTCCTACAATGAGCAGTTCTTC
CASRVAGSSYNEQFF
>.|.|TRBJ1-2|TRBV27
TGTGCCAGCAGCATGGGCTCACCCTTACTCTATGGCTACACCTTC
CASSMGSPLLYGYTF
>.|.|TRBJ2-1|TRBV11-2
TGTGCCAGCAGCTTGCTCGGCTCCTACAATGAGCAGTTCTTC
CASSLLGSYNEQFF
>TRBD1|.|TRBJ2-1|TRBV27
TGTGCCAGCAAGGGGGACAGGTATTCCTACAATGAGCAGTTCTTC
CASKGDRYSYNEQFF
>TRBD1|.|TRBJ2-5|TRBV6-5
TGTGCCAGCAGTTACGGCGGACAGGGAAAGACCCAGTACTTC
CASSYGGQGKTQYF
>TRBD1|few|TRBJ1-2|TRBV4-3
TGCGCCAGCAGCCAAGAGGCGGGACAGGGGGCGGGTGGCTACACCTTC
CASSQEAGQGAGGYTF
>.|.|TRBJ2-1|TRBV4-3
TGCGCCAGCAGTCTTCAGGGGATTGGCTACAATGAGCAGTTCTTC
CASSLQGIGYNEQFF
>.|.|TRBJ1-1|TRBV10-3
TGTGCCATCAGTGAGTCAGCTTCTGAAGCTTTCTTT
CAISESASEAFF
>.|.|TRBJ2-7|TRBV29-1
TGCAGCGTCCCTGGGGGATTTGGGGAGGGGGACGGCTCTAGAACCTACGAGCAGTACTTC
CSVPGGFGEGDGSRTYEQYF
>.|.|TRBJ2-1|TRBV5-6
TGTGCCAGCAGCTTCGGGGGGCGTAACAATGAGCAGTTCTTC
CASSFGGRNNEQFF
>TRBD1|.|TRBJ2-6|TRBV18
TGTGCCAGCTCACCCTGGACAGGGACAAACGTCCTGACTTTC
CASSPWTGTNVLTF
>.|.|TRBJ1-2|TRBV11-2
TGTGCCAGCAGCTCCGCAGGGTTGCGGGGCTACACCTTC
CASSSAGLRGYTF
>TRBD1|.|TRBJ2-1|TRBV7-2
TGTGCCAGCAGCCAGGCAGGGGGAGATGAGCAGTTCTTC
CASSQAGGDEQFF
>.|.|TRBJ1-4|TRBV28
TGTGCCAGCTTCGCCTTTGGACAGATTAATGAAAAACTGTTTTTT
CASFAFGQINEKLFF
>.|.|TRBJ2-1|TRBV7-2
TGTGCCAGCAGCCCCGCGGGGAGCTCCAGGTTCTTC
CASSPAGSSRFF
>.|.|TRBJ1-2|TRBV28
TGTGCCAGCAGCCACAGGGTAGGGAACTATGGCTACACCTTC
CASSHRVGNYGYTF
>.|.|TRBJ2-3|TRBV15
TGTGCCACCAGCGTGAGGGGGACAGATACGCAGTATTTT
CATSVRGTDTQYF
>.|.|TRBJ2-7|TRBV18
TGTGCCAGCTCACCCCCAACCGGGAGAATCACCTTCGAGCAGTACTTC
CASSPPTGRITFEQYF
>TRBD1|.|TRBJ2-6|TRBV10-2
TGCGCCACCACGTTACAGGGGGCAGGGGCCAACGTCCTGACTTTC
CATTLQGAGANVLTF
>TRBD1|.|TRBJ1-1|TRBV10-3
TGTGCCATCAGTGTCTCTCCCGGGACAGGGGGGGGGACTGGTGAAGCTTTCTTT
CAISVSPGTGGGTGEAFF
>TRBD1|.|TRBJ2-1|TRBV7-2
TGTGCCAGCAGTTTTACAGGGGGCCAGGGTGAGCAGTTCTTC
CASSFTGGQGEQFF
>.|.|TRBJ1-5|TRBV5-6
TGTGCCAGCAGGGGTAGGGGCGTGAGCAATCAGCCCCAGCATTTT
CASRGRGVSNQPQHF
>.|.|TRBJ2-7|TRBV18
TGTGCCAGCTCACCACCGGCTCTAGGGAGCACCTACGAGCAGTACTTC
CASSPPALGSTYEQYF
>TRBD1|.|TRBJ1-4|TRBV29-1
TGCAGCGTCCGGGACAGGGGAGCAACTAATGAAAAACTGTTTTTT
CSVRDRGATNEKLFF
>.|.|TRBJ1-3|TRBV9
TGTGCCAGCAGCCAAGACAACTCTGGAAACACCATATATTTT
CASSQDNSGNTIYF
>TRBD1|.|TRBJ2-3|TRBV9
TGTGCCAGCAGCAGGGATGACAGGGTGAGGGCTGATACGCAGTATTTT
CASSRDDRVRADTQYF
>TRBD2|.|TRBJ2-1|TRBV10-3
TGTGCCATCAGAACCGGGACTAGCGGATACAATGAGCAGTTCTTC
CAIRTGTSGYNEQFF
>.|.|TRBJ2-1|TRBV27
TGTGCCAGCAGTTTAGTAGGGGCCTACAATGAGCAGTTCTTC
CASSLVGAYNEQFF
>.|once|TRBJ1-5|TRBV28
TGTGCCAGCAGTTCTACTCAGCCCCAGCATTTT
CASSSTQPQHF
>TRBD1|.|TRBJ1-1|TRBV27
TGTGCCAGCAGGACGGCCGGACAGGGGAGGCACACTGAAGCTTTCTTT
CASRTAGQGRHTEAFF
>.|.|TRBJ2-5|TRBV23-1
TGCGCCAGCAGCGCCCAGGGCGATGAAGAGACCCAGTACTTC
CASSAQGDEETQYF
>.|.|TRBJ2-1|TRBV27
TGTGCCAGCAGTTTTTCGGTTGAGGGCTACAATGAGCAGTTCTTC
CASSFSVEGYNEQFF
>.|few|TRBJ1-4|TRBV7-2
TGTGCCAGCAGCTTCTCCGGGAATGAAAAACTGTTTTTT
CASSFSGNEKLFF
>.|.|TRBJ2-1|TRBV4-3
TGCGCCAGCAGCCACAACAGGGCGGAGGCGATCTTC
CASSHNRAEAIF
>.|.|TRBJ2-7|TRBV28
TGTGCCAGCAGCCGCGTCGGGATCCTGAGCGAGCAGTACTTC
CASSRVGILSEQYF
>.|.|TRBJ2-7|TRBV6-9
TGTGCCAGCACCACCGCCCCAGGGATCCGGTCCTACGAGCAGTACTTC
CASTTAPGIRSYEQYF
>.|.|TRBJ1-3|TRBV9
TGTGCCAGCAGCGCGAGGGCCCTCTCTGGAAACACCATATATTTT
CASSARALSGNTIYF
>TRBD2|.|TRBJ2-7|TRBV2
TGTGCCAGCAGTGAGGGACTAGCGGGGGGTTTCGACGAGCAGTACTTC
CASSEGLAGGFDEQYF
>TRBD1|.|TRBJ1-3|TRBV6-5
TGTGCCAGCAGAGGGGGCCTCCTTGGGAACACCATATATTTT
CASRGGLLGNTIYF
>.|.|TRBJ2-3|TRBV5-1
TGCGCCAGCAGCTTGGCACAGGCACCAGATACGCAGTATTTT
CASSLAQAPDTQYF
>.|.|TRBJ1-2|TRBV6-6
TGTGCCAGCAGCCCTCCGGGGAATGGCTACACCTTC
CASSPPGNGYTF
>.|.|TRBJ1-4|TRBV4-1
TGCGCCAGCAGCCAGACAGCAGGACAAGGTAGAGAAAAACTGTTTTTT
CASSQTAGQGREKLFF
>TRBD1|.|TRBJ2-7|TRBV7-9
TGTGCCAGCAGCGGGAGTACAGGGGATCACTCCTACGAGCAGTACTTC
CASSGSTGDHSYEQYF
>TRBD2|.|TRBJ2-5|TRBV19
TGTGCCAGTAGTTCCGGGACTAGCGGGGGAGAGACCCAGTACTTC
CASSSGTSGGETQYF
>TRBD1|few|TRBJ1-1|TRBV4-2
TGTGCCAGCAGCCTATCAGGACAGGGCAACACTGAAGCTTTCTTT
CASSLSGQGNTEAFF
>.|once|TRBJ1-4|TRBV19
TGTGCCAGTAGAGAGGGACTGAGTAATGAAAAACTGTTTTTT
CASREGLSNEKLFF
>.|.|TRBJ1-1|TRBV9
TGTGCCAGCAGCGTTCTCCGGGAGCCTTTGGGGTCCGAAGCTTTCTTT
CASSVLREPLGSEAFF
>.|.|TRBJ1-1|TRBV5-4
TGTGCCAGCAGAGGAGACACTGAAGCTTTCTTT
CASRGDTEAFF
>TRBD2|.|TRBJ2-3|TRBV5-1
TGCGCCAGCAGCACTAGCGCGAGTGGGGATACGCAGTATTTT
CASSTSASGDTQYF